This TCR beta chain was sequenced in a study of shared clonotypes between healthy human individuals. Some 27,000 T cell genomes, or around 200 ng DNA, went into the sorted-subset replicate PCRs. The protocol was immunoSEQ multiplex PCR, while the TCRdb copy is restricted to in-frame clones and leaves out a portion. The profile shows 180,000 or so clones, approximately 92% of them singletons. The CDR3 covers 14 residues. Germline V lookup: CDR1 LNHNV, CDR2 YYDKDF (reference sequence). Losses at the gene ends were 4 bases for V and 8 bases for J; bases not matched to a gene: 10. Study-level findings and limits: Sequencing depth was a factor that was expected to affect clonotype sharing among donors. Compared with memory subsets, naive subsets generally had larger estimated richness. Owing to a small donor count, the genetic and exposure-history diversity represented was limited.

Note on this clone: Its antigen is undetermined.

The V call is TRBV15, the J call TRBJ1-2, with 7 bases aligning to TRBD1. Input material: naive CD4+ T cells sorted from blood. Subset described: CD45RA+ positively selected. The TCR comes from a woman under 40 in good health. CDR3 region: CATSITGQSYGYTF. The CDR3 DNA sequence: TGTGCCACCAGCATTACGGGACAGAGTTACGGCTACACCTTC.